Described below is a single T cell receptor beta chain sequence and its context. Its specificity is unknown. This sample's time point: pre-sensitization, week 0. Treatment given: therapeutic diphenylcyclopropenone sensitization with weekly scalp DPC. Each patch test followed a blood draw. These data originate in a study of human T cells and chemical hapten exposure. Looking at the study overall: For the roughly 24-week duration of the study, patients were given weekly doses of diphenylcyclopropenone on the scalp. Broader study findings: Counts of TCRs expanded at PT1 correlated positively with patch test score. Sensitizing to DPC left TCRs with a frequency above 1 in 1000 unaltered.

Germline V gene sequence: CDR1 SGHRS, CDR2 YFSETQ. CDR3 length equals 14 residues. Trimming removed 4 bases from V and 2 bases from J; junction bases left unmatched: 6. MiXCR, run by TCRdb on the RACE reads, gives a single entry per CDR3 protein. Of some 60,000 distinct CDR3 sequences detected, approximately 10% appear once; the ten largest clones hold 3% to 4.5%. Sample: whole blood, taken in connection with sensitization to the hapten diphenylcyclopropenone (DPC). This chain connects TRBV5-1 to TRBJ2-7; TRBD1 matches 7 bases. The clonotype originates from a woman between 40 and 50 years old with alopecia areata. Some clones in this sample may be carry-over from other donors' samples. The CDR3 region is CASSQTGTAYEQYF. DNA for the CDR3: TGCGCCAGCAGCCAAACCGGGACAGCCTACGAGCAGTACTTC.